This TCR beta chain was sequenced during a study of regulatory T cells after allogeneic stem cell transplantation (dated by TCRdb to 2016 to 2019). For context, the study as a whole: Patients were grouped by whether acute graft-versus-host disease developed within 100 days after stem cell transplantation. Fluorescence-activated cell sorting was used to isolate CD4+CD25+CD127- regulatory T cells from patient PBMCs. Conventional CD4+ T cells defined as CD4+CD25+/-CD127+ were also sorted and TCR-sequenced for comparison in the study. The regulatory T-cell TCR repertoire after allogeneic stem cell transplantation was compared between patients with and without acute graft-versus-host disease.

These reads were obtained on an Illumina MiSeq. Reverse transcription of RNA was performed with the SMARTer RACE cDNA Amplification kit, after which the TCR beta CDR3 region was amplified. RNA from sorted cells was extracted with the RNeasy Mini Kit. Illumina paired-end sequencing was used to sequence the TCR beta amplicons. On the authors' methods: MiXCR, VDJtools and the tcR R package were used for TCR repertoire analysis. The inverse Simpson index was used to quantify diversity, and clones were categorized as rare, small, medium or expanded according to repertoire proportion. TCRdb reworked the public reads: Q25 trimming with fastp, MiXCR clone assembly, productive beta chains retained. Rows merge per CDR3 protein into single entries with the most common DNA and genes. The V and J calls shown here were made by TCRdb, not taken from the authors' results. The sample profile shows around 5,000 distinct CDR3 sequences; over 95% of them were found once. The ten top clones hold approximately 40% of the sample.

Broad study findings and their caveats: Conventional CD4+ T-cell repertoire diversity did not differ significantly between patients with and without graft-versus-host disease. Compared with patients who had graft-versus-host disease, patients without the disease had a regulatory T-cell TCR repertoire that was more focused and less diverse. Because of the small patient sample size, validation of the findings in a larger cohort was required. No regulatory T-cell clones were found in all patients, and the number of sorted cells showed no significant correlation with the inverse Simpson index. In non-GvHD patients, the top 10 regulatory T-cell clones took up a significantly larger share of the repertoire, which suggests expansion of presumably allo-specific protective clones.

To note about this clonotype: The target of this receptor is not known. Base qualities are not provided; no much larger clone lies one nucleotide away.

Taken from cysteine to phenylalanine, the CDR3 has 14 residues. Of the read, only the CDR3 DNA is kept; its 42 bases are in frame from base 1. For CDR1 and CDR2, the germline V gene (reference sequence) lists DFQATT and SNEGSKA. Trimming takes 5 bases off V and 5 bases off J; junction bases not matched to a gene: 12. Reading the label with the study, this specimen's time point is: 30 days after allogeneic hematopoietic stem cell transplantation. At 30 days after allogeneic hematopoietic stem cell transplantation, peripheral blood mononuclear cells were collected from the patients. The sample was sorted CD4+ T cells from blood (whether regulatory or conventional is not recorded), taken 30 days after allogeneic stem cell transplant. The TCR comes from a human patient who had an allogeneic stem cell transplant, so the T cells may come from the graft donor. The chain employs TRBV20-1 and TRBJ2-7; the junction holds 7 bases that match TRBD1. The sequenced DNA is TGCAGTGCTGAAGACCCGGGACAGTACGACGAGCAGTACTTC. The translation is CSAEDPGQYDEQYF.